This is a list of T cell receptor beta chains from one sample in a study of technical replicates of blood from several donors. The method was immunoSEQ multiplex PCR; TCRdb's version includes in-frame clones alone and lacks a portion of them. The top ten hold approximately 4.7% of the sample, which has around 60,000 clones, approximately 86% seen once. Input material: PBMCs. The receptors here all came from a human donor in good health. Some clones in this sample may be carry-over from other donors' samples. Each CDR3 is given with its conserved first and last residue. A D gene is named only where the DNA matches it firmly. The size field is filled for only some rows; it gives once, few, many or a size class.

>TRBD2|.|TRBJ2-5|TRBV11-3
CASSLGPAGGKETQYF
TGTGCCAGCAGCTTAGGTCCAGCGGGGGGGAAAGAGACCCAGTACTTC
>TRBD2|.|TRBJ2-6|TRBV19
CASSRTSVLRSSGANVLTF
TGTGCCAGTAGCCGAACTAGCGTCCTGAGAAGCTCTGGGGCCAACGTCCTGACTTTC
>TRBD1|.|TRBJ1-2|TRBV5-4
CASSMTGQARGYTF
TGTGCCAGCAGCATGACAGGGCAGGCCCGCGGCTACACCTTC
>.|.|TRBJ2-5|TRBV12-5
CASGFWTAQETQYF
TGTGCTAGTGGTTTCTGGACAGCCCAAGAGACCCAGTACTTC
>.|.|TRBJ1-2|TRBV4-2
CASSQAGVISYGYTF
TGTGCCAGCAGCCAAGCAGGGGTTATTAGCTATGGCTACACCTTC
>TRBD1|.|TRBJ1-1|TRBV9
CASSVLGQGAYEAFF
TGTGCCAGCAGCGTTCTAGGACAGGGGGCTTATGAAGCTTTCTTT
>TRBD2|.|TRBJ2-2|TRBV7-8
CASSHRQLAGRNTGELFF
TGTGCCAGCAGCCACCGCCAACTAGCGGGAAGGAACACCGGGGAGCTGTTTTTT
>.|.|TRBJ1-2|TRBV27
CASSRNRGNYGYTF
TGTGCCAGCAGCCGAAATAGGGGCAACTATGGCTACACCTTC
>.|.|TRBJ2-5|TRBV7-2
CASSLAQGRAQYF
TGTGCCAGCAGCTTAGCCCAGGGGCGCGCCCAGTACTTC
>TRBD1|.|TRBJ2-5|TRBV14
CASSQGYQGVGETQYF
TGTGCCAGCAGCCAAGGATACCAGGGGGTTGGGGAGACCCAGTACTTC
>TRBD2|once|TRBJ2-2|TRBV13
CASSPRGGLATGELFF
TGTGCCAGCAGCCCTAGGGGGGGACTAGCGACCGGGGAGCTGTTTTTT
>.|.|TRBJ2-7|TRBV10-3
CAISDGGGPYEQYF
TGTGCCATCAGTGATGGGGGGGGGCCCTACGAGCAGTACTTC
>TRBD1|.|TRBJ1-4|TRBV4-1
CASSQAQGVNEKLFF
TGCGCCAGCAGCCAAGCACAGGGGGTTAATGAAAAACTGTTTTTT
>.|.|TRBJ2-2|TRBV30
CAWRREHAGELFF
TGTGCCTGGAGGAGGGAGCACGCCGGGGAGCTGTTTTTT
>TRBD1|few|TRBJ1-1|TRBV6-5
CASRGQGAYGWTFF
TGTGCCAGCAGGGGACAGGGGGCCTACGGATGGACTTTCTTT
>TRBD2|once|TRBJ2-6|TRBV7-8
CASSFRVRGGTISGANVLTF
TGTGCCAGCAGCTTCCGAGTACGCGGGGGGACCATCTCTGGGGCCAACGTCCTGACTTTC
>.|.|TRBJ1-5|TRBV9
CASSEAGGPAQPQHF
TGTGCCAGCAGCGAGGCGGGAGGGCCGGCTCAGCCCCAGCATTTT
>TRBD1|few|TRBJ1-5|TRBV10-3
CAISEGGGGNQPQHF
TGTGCCATCAGTGAGGGAGGGGGCGGCAATCAGCCCCAGCATTTT
>TRBD1|.|TRBJ2-7|TRBV6-1
CASSGGTGASYEQYF
TGTGCCAGCAGTGGAGGCACAGGGGCGAGCTACGAGCAGTACTTC
>TRBD2|.|TRBJ2-1|TRBV5-1
CASSLSGGYNEQFF
TGCGCCAGCAGCTTGTCCGGGGGGTATAATGAGCAGTTCTTC
>TRBD2|.|TRBJ2-7|TRBV7-9
CAGSGTSGAYSYEQYF
TGTGCCGGATCAGGGACTAGCGGGGCTTACTCCTACGAGCAGTACTTC
>.|.|TRBJ1-6|TRBV5-5
CASSLGASYNSPLHF
TGTGCCAGCAGCTTGGGTGCTAGCTATAATTCACCCCTCCACTTT
>TRBD2|.|TRBJ2-3|TRBV30
CATASGSTDTQYF
TGTGCTACAGCTAGCGGGAGCACAGATACGCAGTATTTT
>TRBD1|.|TRBJ1-1|TRBV6-5
CASRGGNTEAFF
TGTGCCAGCAGAGGGGGCAACACTGAAGCTTTCTTT
>.|.|TRBJ2-7|TRBV14
CASSQQGGWDNYEQYF
TGTGCCAGCAGCCAACAGGGCGGCTGGGACAATTACGAGCAGTACTTC
>TRBD2|.|TRBJ2-5|TRBV2
CAGGLAGEETQYF
TGTGCCGGGGGACTAGCGGGGGAGGAGACCCAGTACTTC
>.|.|TRBJ2-2|TRBV11-3
CASSTPRGGTGELFF
TGTGCCAGCAGCACTCCCAGAGGCGGCACCGGGGAGCTGTTTTTT
>TRBD2|.|TRBJ2-3|TRBV15
CATSRGRRLAGTKYTDTQYF
TGTGCCACCAGCAGAGGACGGCGGCTAGCGGGAACTAAATACACAGATACGCAGTATTTT
>TRBD1|.|TRBJ1-1|TRBV6-6
CASSYSRGSTEAFF
TGTGCCAGCAGTTACTCCAGGGGGAGCACTGAAGCTTTCTTT
>TRBD2|.|TRBJ2-1|TRBV30
CAWRSSGISYNEQFF
TGTGCCTGGAGGAGTAGCGGGATCTCCTACAATGAGCAGTTCTTC
>.|.|TRBJ2-2|TRBV6-5
CASRTPGVTGELFF
TGTGCCAGCAGGACGCCAGGGGTTACTGGGGAGCTGTTTTTT
>TRBD2|.|TRBJ2-1|TRBV2
CASSGTSFFGNEQFF
TGTGCCAGCAGTGGGACTAGCTTTTTCGGCAATGAGCAGTTCTTC
>TRBD2|.|TRBJ2-5|TRBV27
CASGRTRQETQYF
TGTGCCAGCGGCCGGACTAGACAAGAGACCCAGTACTTC
>TRBD2|.|TRBJ2-7|TRBV15
CATSRAAGGVREQYF
TGTGCCACCAGCAGAGCCGCGGGGGGTGTTCGCGAGCAGTACTTC
>.|.|TRBJ2-3|TRBV7-3
CASSSAGYSTDTQYF
TGTGCCAGCAGCTCCGCGGGGTACAGCACAGATACGCAGTATTTT
>.|.|TRBJ1-1|TRBV30
CAWSRRNTEAFF
TGTGCCTGGAGTAGGAGGAACACTGAAGCTTTCTTT
>.|.|TRBJ1-1|TRBV12-5
CASGLTYGNTEAFF
TGTGCTAGTGGTTTGACCTACGGGAACACTGAAGCTTTCTTT
>TRBD2|.|TRBJ2-1|TRBV6-6
CASNPSGGSYNEQFF
TGTGCCAGCAACCCTAGCGGGGGCTCCTACAATGAGCAGTTCTTC
>TRBD2|.|TRBJ2-1|TRBV6-5
CATRSGNLYNEQFF
TGTGCCACCCGAAGCGGGAACCTTTACAATGAGCAGTTCTTC
>TRBD1|.|TRBJ2-6|TRBV7-9
CASSIRRTGDPSGANVLTF
TGTGCCAGCAGCATAAGGCGGACAGGGGACCCCTCTGGGGCCAACGTCCTGACTTTC
>TRBD1|.|TRBJ2-1|TRBV4-3
CASSRTGLNEQFF
TGCGCCAGCAGCCGGACAGGGCTCAATGAGCAGTTCTTC
>TRBD2|.|TRBJ2-5|TRBV5-8
CATLQRGGETQYF
TGTGCCACCTTACAGCGGGGGGGCGAGACCCAGTACTTC
>TRBD1|.|TRBJ1-4|TRBV5-1
CASSARTGGSEKLFF
TGCGCCAGCAGCGCCAGGACAGGGGGCAGTGAAAAACTGTTTTTT
>TRBD2|.|TRBJ2-7|TRBV4-3
CASSRLAGETYEQYF
TGCGCCAGCAGCCGGCTAGCGGGGGAAACCTACGAGCAGTACTTC
>.|.|TRBJ2-3|TRBV7-9
CASSMDSYTQYF
TGTGCCAGCAGCATGGACAGCTATACGCAGTATTTT
>TRBD2|.|TRBJ2-5|TRBV7-9
CASSIGGAQETQYF
TGTGCCAGCAGCATCGGGGGGGCGCAGGAGACCCAGTACTTC
>TRBD1|few|TRBJ2-7|TRBV4-3
CASSQEEFPPGQGKEQYF
TGCGCCAGCAGCCAGGAAGAATTTCCACCGGGACAGGGGAAGGAGCAGTACTTC
>TRBD2|.|TRBJ2-3|TRBV9
CASSVTSGGTDTQYF
TGTGCCAGCAGCGTCACTAGCGGGGGGACAGATACGCAGTATTTT
>TRBD2|few|TRBJ2-7|TRBV4-3
CASSQDSGRASDEQYF
TGCGCCAGCAGCCAAGATAGCGGGAGGGCCTCCGACGAGCAGTACTTC
>.|.|TRBJ1-1|TRBV11-2
CASSLSNRGTEAFF
TGTGCCAGCAGCTTATCCAACCGGGGGACTGAAGCTTTCTTT
>.|.|TRBJ2-1|TRBV5-4
CASSHGGRDEQFF
TGTGCCAGCAGCCACGGGGGGCGGGATGAGCAGTTCTTC
>.|.|TRBJ1-6|TRBV30
CAWSWGVSSYNSPLHF
TGTGCCTGGAGTTGGGGGGTGAGCTCCTATAATTCACCCCTCCACTTT
>TRBD2|.|TRBJ2-7|TRBV4-2
CASSHGGVFSYEQYF
TGTGCCAGCAGCCACGGGGGGGTTTTCTCCTACGAGCAGTACTTC
>TRBD1|.|TRBJ2-1|TRBV15
CATSRGGQVILNEQFF
TGTGCCACCAGCAGAGGTGGACAGGTTATCCTCAATGAGCAGTTCTTC
>TRBD1|.|TRBJ2-7|TRBV5-1
CASSSRTGWEQYF
TGCGCCAGCAGCTCGAGGACAGGGTGGGAGCAGTACTTC